The T cell receptor beta chain under discussion was sequenced for a study of a mutant IDH1 vaccine in newly diagnosed glioma. Background on the study: The start of vaccination came 4-6 weeks after radiotherapy alone, or with temozolomide cycles. Treated patients had a mean age of approximately 40 years and an approximately 62% male, around 38% female split. Standard pretreatment was either radiotherapy, temozolomide, or, for most, radiochemotherapy with temozolomide. The week-35 safety follow-up was V12, and the week-47 study end was V13.

Produced via immunoSEQ multiplex PCR; TCRdb's table is partial and in-frame only. The sample comprises about 33,000 clones, over 70% of which are singletons, and about 8.9% rests with the top ten. Time point denoted: week 47, end of study. Each dose of the vaccine consisted of 300 ug of mutant IDH1 20-mer peptide, with topical imiquimod. The CDR3 consists of 17 residues. V dropped 0 bases and J dropped 2 bases, with 17 bases sitting between them. CDR1 and CDR2 from the germline V gene are MGHRA and YSYEKL. This clone was picked up a small number of times. Its specificity is not known. This specimen consisted of PBMCs, obtained from a glioma patient whose treatment included an IDH1 peptide vaccine. The sequence came from a man aged 35 to 55 with glioma. This chain joins TRBV4-1 and TRBJ2-7; D possibly corresponds to TRBD2 (6 bases). CDR3 loop: CASSQDYLSGQAYEQYF. The CDR3 DNA sequence: TGCGCCAGCAGCCAAGATTACCTGAGCGGGCAGGCCTACGAGCAGTACTTC.